The present T cell receptor (beta chain) was sequenced within a study of breast tumors, draining lymph nodes, adjacent tissues. This clonotype has a count of ten or more. Axillary draining lymph nodes of breast cancer patients supplied the node samples. V lost 0 bases to trimming and J lost 5 bases, with 20 bases between them. The V gene's germline CDR1 is SGDLS and CDR2 YYNGEE. The CDR3 runs 17 residues. TCRdb fed the multiplex PCR reads into MiXCR, producing one record per CDR3 protein. In the table there are about 180,000 distinct CDR3 sequences, about 34% of which are singletons. The chain couples TRBV9 to TRBJ2-5; the D gene is possibly TRBD2 (6 bases). This TCR was recovered from a female donor with breast cancer. Some clones in this sample may be carry-over from other donors' samples. Sequences were obtained from axillary lymph node tissue. CDR3: CASSVALAGPGEETQYF. The DNA of the CDR3 is TGTGCCAGCAGCGTAGCTCTCGCGGGGCCGGGGGAGGAGACCCAGTACTTC.